The TCR beta chain under discussion was sequenced for a study of cytomegalovirus exposure and HLA in healthy donors. J lost 3 bases, V lost 1 base, and 2 bases had no gene match. Germline V gene sequence: CDR1 MGHRA, CDR2 YSYEKL. The CDR3 covers 16 residues. Some clones are missing from TCRdb's copy, which holds only in-frame ones; the method was immunoSEQ multiplex PCR. The data show about 58,000 clones, 90% seen once. What was sequenced was PBMCs. This TCR derives from a young man in good health and CMV-seronegative. This chain links TRBV4-1 with TRBJ2-3; 12 bases fit TRBD2. The CDR3 loop reads CASSQGLAGATDTQYF. CDR3 coding DNA: TGCGCCAGCAGCCAAGGACTAGCGGGAGCGACAGATACGCAGTATTTT.